A selection of T cell receptor beta chains follows, all from one sample in a study of blood T cell repertoires in COVID-19. Produced via immunoSEQ multiplex PCR; TCRdb's table is partial and in-frame only. The repertoire includes 200,000 to 250,000 clones, 86% of them detected once, and around 1.7% sits in the top ten. The sequencing input was PBMCs or T cells enriched from blood (not recorded which). The source is a man in his forties who had recovered from COVID-19. CDR3s include the opening cysteine and the closing phenylalanine or tryptophan. Fields, in order: clone size, V gene, D gene, J gene, CDR3 protein, CDR3 DNA. The D gene is left open where the match is weak. Part of the rows lack a size; the others show once, few, many or a class for expanded clones.

.,TRBV5-8,.,TRBJ2-3,CASSRDSGTQYF,TGTGCCAGCAGCCGTGACAGTGGGACGCAGTATTTT
.,TRBV18,TRBD1,TRBJ1-1,CASSPFLKGANTEAFF,TGTGCCAGCTCACCATTCTTAAAGGGGGCGAACACTGAAGCTTTCTTT
.,TRBV30,.,TRBJ2-7,CAWSVLSQVGYEQYF,TGTGCCTGGAGTGTACTATCACAGGTAGGGTACGAGCAGTACTTC
.,TRBV27,.,TRBJ1-5,CASSYTRGSPQPQHF,TGTGCCAGCAGCTACACCAGGGGTTCGCCTCAGCCCCAGCATTTT
.,TRBV28,TRBD1,TRBJ2-7,CASSPFLGQGAGEQYF,TGTGCCAGCAGCCCCTTTTTGGGGCAGGGGGCTGGCGAGCAGTACTTC
.,TRBV6-5,TRBD2,TRBJ2-2,CASRGAGGPGELFF,TGTGCCAGCCGGGGGGCGGGGGGCCCCGGGGAGCTGTTTTTT
.,TRBV3-1/TRBV3-2,.,TRBJ1-1,CASSQAGRETEAFF,TGTGCCAGCAGCCAAGCAGGGCGGGAAACTGAAGCTTTCTTT
.,TRBV9,.,TRBJ2-1,CASSAQLGHSDEQFF,TGTGCCAGCAGCGCCCAACTTGGACATTCCGATGAGCAGTTCTTC
.,TRBV5-1,TRBD2,TRBJ2-2,CASSGGLAEAGELFF,TGCGCCAGCAGCGGAGGACTAGCGGAGGCCGGGGAGCTGTTTTTT
once,TRBV25-1,.,TRBJ1-3,CASTGTGNTIYF,TGTGCCAGCACAGGGACTGGAAACACCATATATTTT
few,TRBV20-1,.,TRBJ1-5,CSASPQGHNQPQHF,TGCAGTGCTAGTCCTCAGGGTCACAATCAGCCCCAGCATTTT
few,TRBV7-8,.,TRBJ2-2,CASSLVHQGVLTGELFF,TGTGCCAGCAGCTTAGTTCATCAGGGCGTATTAACCGGGGAGCTGTTTTTT
.,TRBV11-2,.,TRBJ2-1,CASSRDWNFYNEQFF,TGTGCCAGCAGTAGGGACTGGAATTTCTACAATGAGCAGTTCTTC
.,TRBV5-6,.,TRBJ1-2,CASSFWGRQSGGYTF,TGTGCCAGCAGCTTTTGGGGCCGTCAATCGGGCGGCTACACCTTC
once,TRBV11-2,.,TRBJ1-6,CASSFHSEGSNSPLHF,TGTGCCAGCAGCTTTCATTCAGAGGGATCAAATTCACCCCTCCACTTT